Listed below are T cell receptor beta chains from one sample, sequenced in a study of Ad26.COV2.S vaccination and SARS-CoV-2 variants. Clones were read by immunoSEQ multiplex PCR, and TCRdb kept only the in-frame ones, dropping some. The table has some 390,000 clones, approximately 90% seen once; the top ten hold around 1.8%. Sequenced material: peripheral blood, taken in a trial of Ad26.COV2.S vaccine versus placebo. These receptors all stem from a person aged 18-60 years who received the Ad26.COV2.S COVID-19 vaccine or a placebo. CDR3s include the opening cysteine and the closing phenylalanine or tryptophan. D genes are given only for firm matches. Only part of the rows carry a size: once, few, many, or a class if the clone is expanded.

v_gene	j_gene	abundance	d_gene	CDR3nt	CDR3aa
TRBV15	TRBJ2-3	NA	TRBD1	TGTGCCACCAGCCGCCCCGGGACAGCTTCCACAGATACGCAGTATTTT	CATSRPGTASTDTQYF
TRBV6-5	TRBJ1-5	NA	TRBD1	TGTGCCAGCCGGGAGGGGGCTTCAGGTAATCAGCCCCAGCATTTT	CASREGASGNQPQHF
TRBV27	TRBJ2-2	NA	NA	TGTGCCAGCAATTTGGCGGGTCCTCTGACCACCGGGGAGCTGTTTTTT	CASNLAGPLTTGELFF
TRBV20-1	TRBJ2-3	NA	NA	TGCAGTGCTAGTTCTTCGACGCACACAGATACGCAGTATTTT	CSASSSTHTDTQYF
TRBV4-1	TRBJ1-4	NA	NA	TGCGCCAGCAGCCAAGGGACAGCTGGGGGGGAAAAACTGTTTTTT	CASSQGTAGGEKLFF
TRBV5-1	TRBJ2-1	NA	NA	TGCGCCAGCAGCTTGACGGACGGACCCAATGAGCAGTTCTTC	CASSLTDGPNEQFF
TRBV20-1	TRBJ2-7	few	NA	TGCAGTGCTAGTGAAGGGTACGAGCAGTACTTC	CSASEGYEQYF
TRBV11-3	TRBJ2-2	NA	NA	TGTGCCAGCAGACGTACACAGCCCGGGGAGCTGTTTTTT	CASRRTQPGELFF
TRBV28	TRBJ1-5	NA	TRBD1	TGTGCCGGGCGGGGAGTACAGGGGAGTCAGCCCCAGCATTTT	CAGRGVQGSQPQHF
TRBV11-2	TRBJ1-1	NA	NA	TGTGCCAGCAGTTCCCAGGGGAACACTGAAGCTTTCTTT	CASSSQGNTEAFF
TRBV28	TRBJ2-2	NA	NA	TGTGCCAGCAGTTCTCGTCCCGGGGAGCTGTTTTTT	CASSSRPGELFF
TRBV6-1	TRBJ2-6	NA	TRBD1	TGTGCCAGCAGTGAAGGGACAGGGGGCGCTGGGGCCAACGTCCTGACTTTC	CASSEGTGGAGANVLTF
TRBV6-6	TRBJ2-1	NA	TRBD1	TGTGCCAGCGCTAATAGACAGGGGGCGGTCAATGAGCAGTTCTTC	CASANRQGAVNEQFF
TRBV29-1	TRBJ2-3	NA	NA	TGCAGCGTGGGACACCGGAGCACAGATACGCAGTATTTT	CSVGHRSTDTQYF
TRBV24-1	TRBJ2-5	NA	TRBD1	TGTGCCACCAGTGACCACAGGGGATCAGAGACCCAGTACTTC	CATSDHRGSETQYF
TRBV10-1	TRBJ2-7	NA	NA	TGCGCCAGCAGCCCCGGAAAGACCTACGAGCAGTACTTC	CASSPGKTYEQYF
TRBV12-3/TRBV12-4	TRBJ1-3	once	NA	TGTGCCAGCAGTCTAAACTCTGGAAACACCATATATTTT	CASSLNSGNTIYF
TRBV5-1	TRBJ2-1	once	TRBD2	TGCGCCAGCAGCCAACCGGGACTAGCGGGAGGAGAGCAGTTCTTC	CASSQPGLAGGEQFF
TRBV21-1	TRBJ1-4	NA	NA	TGTGCCAGCAGCGACCTGACAGGGGGCGTCGAAAAACTGTTTTTT	CASSDLTGGVEKLFF
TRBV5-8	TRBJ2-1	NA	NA	TGTGCCAGCAGCCCTAAAGGGTCGGGGGACAATGAGCAGTTCTTC	CASSPKGSGDNEQFF
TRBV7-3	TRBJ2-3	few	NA	TGTGCCAGCAGCGCCTACAGTGCTAAGACGCAGTATTTT	CASSAYSAKTQYF
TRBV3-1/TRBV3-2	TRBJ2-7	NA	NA	TGTGCCAGCAGCCAGGGGACTGATTACGAGCAGTACTTC	CASSQGTDYEQYF
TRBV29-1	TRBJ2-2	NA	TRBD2	TGCAGCGTTGGCCTAGCGGGAGGTGCCGGGGAGCTGTTTTTT	CSVGLAGGAGELFF
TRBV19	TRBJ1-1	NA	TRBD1	TGTGCCAGTAGTATCATTGGGACAGCGAACACTGAAGCTTTCTTT	CASSIIGTANTEAFF
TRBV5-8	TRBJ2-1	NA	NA	TGTGCCAGCAGCTTGGGCCGTTGGAATGAGCAGTTCTTC	CASSLGRWNEQFF
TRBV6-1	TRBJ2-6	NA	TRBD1	TGTGCCAGCAGTGAGGGACAGCCTGGGGCCAACGTCCTGACTTTC	CASSEGQPGANVLTF
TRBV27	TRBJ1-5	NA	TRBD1	TGTGCCAGCAGTTTTAGCCGGGACAGGGGGCCGACGTCTAGCAATCAGCCCCAGCATTTT	CASSFSRDRGPTSSNQPQHF
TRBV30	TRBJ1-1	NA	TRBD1	TGTGCCTGGAGTCGCGGCCTTGGACAGGGTGAAGCTTTCTTT	CAWSRGLGQGEAFF
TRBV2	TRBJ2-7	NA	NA	TGTGCCAGCAGAACGGGAGAAGGTGGCTACGAGCAGTACTTC	CASRTGEGGYEQYF
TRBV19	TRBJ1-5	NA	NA	TGTGCCAGTAGTCAGGTTTCCCTTCAGCCCCAGCATTTT	CASSQVSLQPQHF
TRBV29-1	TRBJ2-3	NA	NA	TGCAGCGTTCTGTTAGGCGGCACAGATACGCAGTATTTT	CSVLLGGTDTQYF
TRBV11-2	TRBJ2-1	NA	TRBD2	TGTGCCAGCAGCGTTTGGCCGGGACTAGCGGTTCACAATGAGCAGTTCTTC	CASSVWPGLAVHNEQFF
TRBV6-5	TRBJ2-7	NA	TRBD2	TGTGCCAGCAGTTACTCCGGGTCGGGAGGGAAGGACGAGCAGTACTTC	CASSYSGSGGKDEQYF
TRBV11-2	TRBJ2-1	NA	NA	TGTGCCAGCAGCCCAGACCCAGCAGGGACCTACAATGAGCAGTTCTTC	CASSPDPAGTYNEQFF
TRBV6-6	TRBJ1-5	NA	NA	TGTGCCAGCAGTCGGGGGCTTGTGATTAGCAATCAGCCCCAGCATTTT	CASSRGLVISNQPQHF
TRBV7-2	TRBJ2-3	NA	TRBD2	TGTGCCAGCAGCTTATCGACTAGCGGGAGGACGGAGTATTTT	CASSLSTSGRTEYF
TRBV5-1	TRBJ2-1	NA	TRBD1	TGCGCCAGCAGCTTGCCGGGACAGGGTATAGGTGAGCAGTTCTTC	CASSLPGQGIGEQFF
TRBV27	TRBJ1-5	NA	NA	TGTGCTGTTGGAAAGGACAGTAGCAATCAGCCCCAGCATTTT	CAVGKDSSNQPQHF
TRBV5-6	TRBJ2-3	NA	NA	TGTGCCAGCAGCTCCGGGACTCACTCCACAGATACGCAGTATTTT	CASSSGTHSTDTQYF
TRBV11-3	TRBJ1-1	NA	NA	TGTGCCAGCAGCTTAGATCTGTGGGGGAGATACACTGAAGCTTTCTTT	CASSLDLWGRYTEAFF
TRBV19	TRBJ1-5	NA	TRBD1	TGTGCCAGTAGCTTGGGGGGACAGGGGAATCAGCCCCAGCATTTT	CASSLGGQGNQPQHF
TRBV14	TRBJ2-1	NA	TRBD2	TGTGCCAGCAGTCCCAGGACTAGCGGGGTCAATGAGCAGTTCTTC	CASSPRTSGVNEQFF
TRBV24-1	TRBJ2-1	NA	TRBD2	TGTGCCACCGCGCCCGCGGGACTAGCGGGAGGGACCAACAATGAGCAGTTCTTC	CATAPAGLAGGTNNEQFF
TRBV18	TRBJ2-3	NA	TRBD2	TGTGCCAGCTCACAACCCATTCTAGCGGGGCCAACTAGCACAGATACGCAGTATTTT	CASSQPILAGPTSTDTQYF
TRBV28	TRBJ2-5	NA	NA	TGTGCCAGCAACCACCGGGGACTCCGGGAGAAAGAGACCCAGTACTTC	CASNHRGLREKETQYF
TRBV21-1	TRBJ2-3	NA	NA	TGTGCCAGCAGCAATAGTCTAGCCGCAGATACGCAGTATTTT	CASSNSLAADTQYF